Sequencing of this T cell receptor beta chain was carried out in a study of lymphopenia after photon versus proton radiotherapy. Study results and caveats: In patients who died, overall survival fell as post-nadir TCR diversity dropped more. Better survival with proton therapy was suggested as possible, not demonstrated. After lymphocyte nadir, photon-treated repertoires showed oligoclonal expansion, especially CD8+ Temra. Under photons, naive T cells and diversity fell while effector/memory populations rose.

Germline V lookup: CDR1 MNHNY, CDR2 SVGAGI (reference sequence). The CDR3 runs to 16 residues. V gave up 2 bases and J gave up 4 bases, with 17 bases separating them. Sequencing was performed with immunoSEQ multiplex PCR; in TCRdb, only in-frame clones are kept and a portion is missing. The sample records approximately 25,000 clones, about 82% being singletons. This clone was picked up a small number of times. The antigen remains undetermined. The receptor's source is a woman between 70 and 85 years old with pancreatic cancer. V and J are TRBV6-6 and TRBJ1-1, with D possibly matching TRBD1 (5 bases). This sample comprised peripheral blood, obtained from a patient treated with proton-based radiotherapy. The CDR3 DNA follows: TGTGCCAGCAGTTACCCGAAAGGCCAGGGAGTCACTGAAGCTTTCTTT. This sequence encodes CASSYPKGQGVTEAFF.